This TCR beta chain was sequenced in a study of cytomegalovirus exposure and HLA in healthy donors. Primers included in the PCR were 60 Vbeta and 13 Jbeta primers. Sequencing was performed with immunoSEQ multiplex PCR; in TCRdb, only in-frame clones are kept and a portion is missing. In the table there are tens of thousands of clones, roughly a tenth of which are singletons. This CDR3 spans 12 amino acids. Trimming stripped 2 bases from V and 12 bases from J, with 14 bases between. CDR1 and CDR2 (germline): SGHRS, YFSETQ. The V call is TRBV5-1, the J call TRBJ2-5; possible D gene TRBD2, 6 bases. This receptor was obtained from a man in his sixties in good health and CMV-seropositive. Source material: PBMCs. CDR3 DNA sequence: TGCGCCAGCAGCTTAGGAGGGTTTGATAAGTACTTC. It is translated as CASSLGGFDKYF.